Listed here are 23 T cell receptor beta chains from one sample, sequenced in a study of blood T cell repertoires in COVID-19 (dated by TCRdb to about 2020). Library method: the immunoSEQ multiplex PCR assay. The clones in this table, taken by TCRdb from immuneACCESS, are in-frame only. Not every clone is retained; where verified, under half of the shortfall comes from an unresolved V gene, and the cause of the rest is unknown. For this sample there are 220,000 or so clones; less than 85% appear just once. Less than 6% of the sample is taken by the ten largest. Source material: peripheral blood. The receptors here all came from a woman aged 65 to 85 with acute or convalescent COVID-19.

A remark on this clone: Sequence at one end of the junction differs from germline and may be a read error. The chain joins TRBV5-1 to TRBJ2-3, with D possibly TRBD1 on 5 matching bases. Germline V gene sequence: CDR1 SGHRS, CDR2 YFSETQ. The CDR3 loop spans 13 amino acids. CDR3 loop: CASRGQGTDTQYF. DNA of the CDR3: TGCGCCAGCAGGGGCCAGGGCACGGATACGCAGTATTTT.

This sequence joins TRBV19 and TRBJ2-3; 13 positions agree with TRBD2. V was clipped by 1 base and J by 14 bases; unmatched bases: 15. Per germline, CDR1 LNHDA and CDR2 SQIVND (reference sequence). The length of the CDR3 is 17 residues. CDR3 sequence: CASSIATSGRIGLNWYF. CDR3 DNA sequence: TGTGCCAGTAGTATAGCGACTAGCGGGAGGATTGGTTTAAATTGGTATTTT.

This rearrangement joins TRBV3-1 (or the pseudogene TRBV3-2) to TRBJ1-5, with 10 bases identical to TRBD1. The V and J ends lost 1 base and 7 bases, in that order; junction bases with no gene match: 4. CDR3 length: 15 amino acids. Germline CDR1 LGHDT, CDR2 YNNKEL (reference sequence). The CDR3 DNA follows: TGTGCCAGCAGCCAAGGACAGGGGGCCGCACAGCCCCAGCATTTT. Translated: CASSQGQGAAQPQHF.

This clone appeared many times. CDR3 loop: CASSPGLRAGANVLTF. The DNA of the CDR3 is TGTGCCAGCAGCCCCGGGTTGAGGGCTGGGGCCAACGTCCTGACTTTC. This chain uses TRBV7-2 with TRBJ2-6, with a possible D match to TRBD2 (5 bases). Per germline, CDR1 SGHTA and CDR2 FQGNSA. CDR3 length equals 16 residues. Trimming pared 5 bases from V and 2 bases from J, leaving 13 bases between.

This chain connects TRBV29-1 to TRBJ2-5, with a possible D match to TRBD1 (5 bases). Deletions cut 1 base from V and 4 bases from J, with 16 bases between. The CDR3 sequence is 15 residues long. Germline V gene data show CDR1 as SQVTM and CDR2 as ANQGSEA. The CDR3 DNA reads as TGCAGCGTTGAAGGGACACCCCTGACTGGAGAGACCCAGTACTTC. It is translated as CSVEGTPLTGETQYF.

The V gene is TRBV18, the J gene TRBJ2-5; no firm D call. The CDR3 consists of 12 residues. Germline V lookup: CDR1 KGHSH, CDR2 LQKENI. V was pared by 3 bases and J by 1 base, with 3 bases between. The CDR3 nucleotides read TGTGCCAGCTCACCCAGCCAAGAGACCCAGTACTTC. This sequence encodes CASSPSQETQYF.

For this clone: Additional DNA sequences in this sample encode the identical CDR3. The chain joins TRBV18 to TRBJ2-1; 8 nucleotides line up with TRBD2. The CDR3 has 15 amino acids. The germline V gene encodes CDR1 KGHSH and CDR2 LQKENI. V was clipped by 3 bases and J by 0 bases; unmatched bases: 1. CDR3 amino acids: CASSPTSGSYNEQFF. CDR3 in DNA: TGTGCCAGCTCACCCACTAGCGGCTCCTACAATGAGCAGTTCTTC.

The CDR3 region has the DNA TGTGCCAGCAGTGAGACAGGGGGCAGAACCGGGGAGCTGTTTTTT. Protein sequence: CASSETGGRTGELFF. The chain couples TRBV6-6 to TRBJ2-2; 10 bases are shared with TRBD1. This CDR3 comprises 15 residues. The germline gives CDR1 MNHNY, CDR2 SVGAGI (reference sequence). The J segment lost 5 bases and the V segment lost 5 bases, leaving 5 bases of the junction unmatched.

The chain employs TRBV5-1 and TRBJ2-1, with 7 bases fitting TRBD1. The CDR3 runs to 15 residues. J gave up 0 bases and V 4 bases, and 4 bases lay outside the gene matches. Per the germline V gene, CDR1 is SGHRS and CDR2 is YFSETQ. The CDR3 nucleotides read TGCGCCAGCAGCGTCTGGACAGGCTCCTACAATGAGCAGTTCTTC. Translated: CASSVWTGSYNEQFF.

The gene calls are TRBV30 and TRBJ2-5, with no clear D. Trimming pared 0 bases from V and 4 bases from J, leaving 9 bases between. CDR1 GTSNPN and CDR2 SVGIG come from the germline V gene (reference sequence). The CDR3 has 13 amino acids. This CDR3 reads CAWSVQLTETQYF. The CDR3 DNA reads as TGTGCCTGGAGTGTACAGCTAACAGAGACCCAGTACTTC.

This chain connects TRBV29-1 to TRBJ2-1, with D perhaps matching TRBD2 (6 bases). V lost 7 bases and J 3 bases, leaving 10 bases between the germline ends. This CDR3 is built from 12 residues. Germline CDR1 and CDR2: SQVTM and ANQGSEA. This CDR3 reads CSAATSYNEQFF. Written as DNA, the CDR3 is TGCAGCGCCGCGACTAGCTACAATGAGCAGTTCTTC.

CDR3: CASSLGGQAAEAFF. CDR3 in DNA: TGTGCCAGCAGTTTAGGAGGACAGGCAGCTGAAGCTTTCTTT. The chain links TRBV27 to TRBJ1-1, with TRBD1 identical over 7 bases. CDR1 and CDR2 from the germline V gene are MNHEY and SMNVEV (reference sequence). The CDR3 is 14 residues long. J gave up 6 bases and V 2 bases, and 6 bases lay outside the gene matches.

The chain employs TRBV28 and TRBJ1-1; D remains unclear. CDR3 length equals 11 residues. Germline V gene data show CDR1 as MDHEN and CDR2 as SYDVKM. V dropped 5 bases and J dropped 6 bases, with 7 bases sitting between them. This CDR3 reads CASSRVSEAFF. The CDR3, as DNA: TGTGCCAGCAGTCGAGTTTCTGAAGCTTTCTTT.

The CDR3 DNA sequence: TGCGCCAGCAGCTCGCGGACAGGGGTCGGAAACACCATATATTTT. As protein: CASSSRTGVGNTIYF. The chain carries TRBV5-1 and TRBJ1-3, with 9 bases aligning to TRBD1. The CDR3 has 15 amino acids. The V gene end was trimmed by 3 bases and the J gene end by 4 bases; junction bases not matched to a gene: 5. CDR1 is SGHRS, CDR2 YFSETQ, per germline. The variable domain in full, with the rest retrieved from reference TRBV5-1 and TRBJ1-3, is KAGVTQTPRYLIKTRGQQVTLSCSPISGHRSVSWYQQTPGQGLQFLFEYFSETQRNKGNFPGRFSGRQFSNSRSEMNVSTLELGDSALYLCASSSRTGVGNTIYFGEGSWLTVV.

The J gene is TRBJ1-2, the V gene TRBV6-6; D is possibly TRBD1 (5 bases). CDR3 length: 14 amino acids. Germline loops: CDR1 MNHNY, CDR2 SVGAGI (reference sequence). V lost 8 bases and J 3 bases, leaving 16 bases between the germline ends. The CDR3 coding sequence is TGTGCCAGCGCAACAGGTCGTCGGGACTATGGCTACACCTTC. Translated: CASATGRRDYGYTF.

V gene TRBV24-1 combines with J gene TRBJ2-6; D is possibly TRBD1 (6 bases). The germline V gene encodes CDR1 KGHDR and CDR2 SFDVKD. V was cut by 3 bases and J by 2 bases, with 10 bases left in between. The CDR3 contains 16 residues. The CDR3 bases are TGTGCCACCAGTGATCCACAGGGAACTGGGGCCAACGTCCTGACTTTC. Its protein product is CATSDPQGTGANVLTF.

The chain is built from TRBV28 and TRBJ2-3; TRBD2 is a possible D gene (6 bases). The V gene lost 3 bases and the J gene lost 0 bases, with 13 bases spanning the gap. The germline CDR1 and CDR2 sequences are MDHEN and SYDVKM. This CDR3 has 16 residues. In nucleotides, the CDR3 is TGTGCCAGCAGTTTTGGGAGGTGGGTCAGCACAGATACGCAGTATTTT. It translates to CASSFGRWVSTDTQYF.

This clone was detected a few times. The chain has TRBV5-1 and TRBJ1-1, with D possibly being TRBD1 (6 bases). The CDR3 loop spans 15 amino acids. Trimming took off 6 bases at V and 1 base at J, with 16 bases between the two ends. The germline V gene has CDR1 SGHRS and CDR2 YFSETQ. The CDR3 protein is CASKPRAGENTEAFF. The CDR3 coding sequence is TGCGCCAGCAAACCCCGGGCAGGGGAGAACACTGAAGCTTTCTTT.

V usage is TRBV7-3 and J usage is TRBJ2-5; 10 positions match TRBD2. The CDR3 loop spans 14 amino acids. Germline CDR1 reads SGHTA; CDR2 reads FQGTGA. Unmatched junction bases numbered 10, after V lost 9 bases and J lost 6 bases. The CDR3 loop reads CASKPSGSGKTQYF. For the CDR3, the DNA is TGTGCCAGTAAACCTAGCGGGAGCGGTAAGACCCAGTACTTC.

The rearrangement uses TRBV7-8 and TRBJ1-4; maybe TRBD1 (5 bases). Trimming stripped 0 bases from V and 5 bases from J, with 10 bases between. Germline loops: CDR1 SGHVS, CDR2 FQNEAQ. The CDR3 is 15 residues long. CDR3: CASSLAGGENEKLFF. CDR3 nucleotide sequence: TGTGCCAGCAGCTTAGCGGGGGGAGAAAATGAAAAACTGTTTTTT.

The chain is built from TRBV5-1 and TRBJ2-7; 9 bases agree with TRBD1. J gave up 7 bases and V 5 bases, and 7 bases lay outside the gene matches. This CDR3 spans 13 amino acids. Germline CDR1 reads SGHRS; CDR2 reads YFSETQ. The CDR3 here is CASRDRGAGEQYF. The CDR3 bases are TGCGCCAGCAGGGACAGGGGAGCGGGGGAGCAGTACTTC.

The V call is TRBV9, the J call TRBJ1-3; D gene uncertain. There are 13 residues in the CDR3. Germline assignment: CDR1 SGDLS and CDR2 YYNGEE. Trimming removed 3 bases at V and 0 bases at J, with 4 bases between. In nucleotides, the CDR3 is TGTGCCAGCAGCGCGTACTCTGGAAACACCATATATTTT. As protein: CASSAYSGNTIYF.

This clone was recorded a few times. V is TRBV12-5 and J is TRBJ2-5, with 9 bases identical to TRBD2. CDR3 length: 15 amino acids. V was clipped by 7 bases and J by 3 bases; unmatched bases: 9. Per germline, CDR1 LGHNT and CDR2 FRNRAP. The CDR3 spells CASALQGGREETQYF. The CDR3 nucleotides read TGTGCTAGTGCCCTCCAGGGCGGGAGGGAAGAGACCCAGTACTTC. Drawing the rest from reference TRBV12-5 and TRBJ2-5, the complete variable domain is DARVTQTPRHKVTEMGQEVTMRCQPILGHNTVFWYRQTMMQGLELLAYFRNRAPLDDSGMPKDRFSAEMPDATLATLKIQPSEPRDSAVYFCASALQGGREETQYFGPGTRLLVL.